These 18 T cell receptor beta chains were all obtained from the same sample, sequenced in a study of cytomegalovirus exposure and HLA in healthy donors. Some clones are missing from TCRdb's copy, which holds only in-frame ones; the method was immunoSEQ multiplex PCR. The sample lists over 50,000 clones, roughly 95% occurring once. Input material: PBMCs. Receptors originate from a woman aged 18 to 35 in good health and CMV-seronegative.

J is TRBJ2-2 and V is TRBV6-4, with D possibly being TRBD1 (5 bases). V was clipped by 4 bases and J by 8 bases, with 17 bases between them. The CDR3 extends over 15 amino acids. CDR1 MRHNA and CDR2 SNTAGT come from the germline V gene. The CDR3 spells CASSAETAKGGELFF. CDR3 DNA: TGTGCCAGCAGTGCTGAGACCGCGAAGGGGGGGGAGCTGTTTTTT.

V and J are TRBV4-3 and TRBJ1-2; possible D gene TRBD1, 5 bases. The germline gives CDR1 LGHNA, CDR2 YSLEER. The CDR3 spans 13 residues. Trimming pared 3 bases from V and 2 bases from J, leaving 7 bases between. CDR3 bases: TGCGCCAGCAGCCAGGGACTCAACTATGGCTACACCTTC. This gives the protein CASSQGLNYGYTF.

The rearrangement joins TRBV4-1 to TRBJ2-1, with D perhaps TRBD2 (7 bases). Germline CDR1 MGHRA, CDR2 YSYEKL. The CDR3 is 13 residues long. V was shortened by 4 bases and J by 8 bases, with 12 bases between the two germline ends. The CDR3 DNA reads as TGCGCCAGCAGCCGGGGGGCGGGAGATGAGCAGTTCTTC. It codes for CASSRGAGDEQFF.

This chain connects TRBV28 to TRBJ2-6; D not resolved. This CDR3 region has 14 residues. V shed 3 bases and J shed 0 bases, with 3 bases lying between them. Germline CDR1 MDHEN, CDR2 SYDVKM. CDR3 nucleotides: TGTGCCAGCAGTTTGTACTCTGGGGCCAACGTCCTGACTTTC. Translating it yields CASSLYSGANVLTF.

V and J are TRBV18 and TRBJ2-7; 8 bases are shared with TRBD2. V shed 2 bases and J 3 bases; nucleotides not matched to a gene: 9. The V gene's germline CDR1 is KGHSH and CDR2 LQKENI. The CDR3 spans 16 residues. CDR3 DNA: TGTGCCAGCTCACCATCCGGGCTAGCGGGCATCTACGAGCAGTACTTC. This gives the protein CASSPSGLAGIYEQYF.

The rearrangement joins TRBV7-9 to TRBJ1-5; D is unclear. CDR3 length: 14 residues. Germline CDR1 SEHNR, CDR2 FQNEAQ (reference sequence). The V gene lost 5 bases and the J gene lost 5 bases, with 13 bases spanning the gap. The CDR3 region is CASSRWAGDQPQHF. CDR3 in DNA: TGTGCCAGCAGCCGGTGGGCGGGAGATCAGCCCCAGCATTTT.

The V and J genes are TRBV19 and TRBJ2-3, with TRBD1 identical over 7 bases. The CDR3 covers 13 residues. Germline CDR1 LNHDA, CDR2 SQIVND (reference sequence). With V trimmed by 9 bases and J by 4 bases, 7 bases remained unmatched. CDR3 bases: TGTGCCAGCCAAAACAGGGGTGCAGATACGCAGTATTTT. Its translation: CASQNRGADTQYF. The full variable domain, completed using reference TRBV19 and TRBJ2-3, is DGGITQSPKYLFRKEGQNVTLSCEQNLNHDAMYWYRQDPGQGLRLIYYSQIVNDFQKGDIAEGYSVSREKKESFPLTVTSAQKNPTAFYLCASQNRGADTQYFGPGTRLTVL.

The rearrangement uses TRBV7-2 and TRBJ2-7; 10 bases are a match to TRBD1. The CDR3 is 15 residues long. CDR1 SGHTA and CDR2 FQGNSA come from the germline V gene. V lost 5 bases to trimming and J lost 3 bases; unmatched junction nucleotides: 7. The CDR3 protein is CASSKTGTGVYEQYF. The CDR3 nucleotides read TGTGCCAGCAGCAAAACCGGGACAGGGGTCTACGAGCAGTACTTC.

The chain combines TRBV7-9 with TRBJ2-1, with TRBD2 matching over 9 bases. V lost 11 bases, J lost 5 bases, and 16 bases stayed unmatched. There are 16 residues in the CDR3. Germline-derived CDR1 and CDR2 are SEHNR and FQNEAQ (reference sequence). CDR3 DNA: TGTGCCGGCGGGCTAGTTGTTAGCGGGGGAAACAATGAGCAGTTCTTC. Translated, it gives CAGGLVVSGGNNEQFF.

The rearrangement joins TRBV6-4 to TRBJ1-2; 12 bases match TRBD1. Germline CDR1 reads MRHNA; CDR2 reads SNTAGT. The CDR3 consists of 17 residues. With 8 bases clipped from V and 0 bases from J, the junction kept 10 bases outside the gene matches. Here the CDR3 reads CASGTGGEERTNYGYTF. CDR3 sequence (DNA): TGTGCCAGCGGGACAGGGGGCGAGGAGAGGACTAACTATGGCTACACCTTC.

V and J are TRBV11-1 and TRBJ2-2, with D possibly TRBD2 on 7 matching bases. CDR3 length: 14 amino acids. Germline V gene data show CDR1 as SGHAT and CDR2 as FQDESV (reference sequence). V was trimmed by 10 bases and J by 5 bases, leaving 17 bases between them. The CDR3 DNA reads TGTGCCACCACTGTGGGGAGGGGGACCGGGGAGCTGTTTTTT. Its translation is CATTVGRGTGELFF.

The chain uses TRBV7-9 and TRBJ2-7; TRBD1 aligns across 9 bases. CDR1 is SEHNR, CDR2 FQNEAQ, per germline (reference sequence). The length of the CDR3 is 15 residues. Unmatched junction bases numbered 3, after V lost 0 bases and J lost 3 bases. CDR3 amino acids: CASSLAGTGYYEQYF. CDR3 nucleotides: TGTGCCAGCAGCTTAGCGGGGACAGGGTACTACGAGCAGTACTTC. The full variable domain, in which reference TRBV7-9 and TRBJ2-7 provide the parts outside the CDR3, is DTGVSQNPRHKITKRGQNVTFRCDPISEHNRLYWYRQTLGQGPEFLTYFQNEAQLEKSRLLSDRFSAERPKGSFSTLEIQRTEQGDSAMYLCASSLAGTGYYEQYFGPGTRLTVT.

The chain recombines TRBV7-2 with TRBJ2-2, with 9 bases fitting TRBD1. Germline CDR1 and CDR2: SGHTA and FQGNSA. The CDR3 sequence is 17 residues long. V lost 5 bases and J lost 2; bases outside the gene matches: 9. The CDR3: CASSPSRDRVNTGELFF. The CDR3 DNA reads TGTGCCAGCAGCCCAAGTCGGGACAGGGTAAACACCGGGGAGCTGTTTTTT.

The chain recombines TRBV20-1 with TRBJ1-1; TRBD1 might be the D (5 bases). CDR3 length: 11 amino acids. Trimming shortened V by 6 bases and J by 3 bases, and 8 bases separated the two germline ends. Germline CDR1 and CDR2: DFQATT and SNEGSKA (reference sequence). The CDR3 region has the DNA TGCAGTGCAGCGGGGGACACTGAAGCTTTCTTT. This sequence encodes CSAAGDTEAFF.

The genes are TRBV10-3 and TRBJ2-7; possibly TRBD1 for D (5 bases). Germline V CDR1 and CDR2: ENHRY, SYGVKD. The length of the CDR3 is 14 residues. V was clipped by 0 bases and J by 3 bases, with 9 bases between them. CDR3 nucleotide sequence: TGTGCCATCAGTGAGTCTGGGGCTCTCTACGAGCAGTACTTC. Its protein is CAISESGALYEQYF.

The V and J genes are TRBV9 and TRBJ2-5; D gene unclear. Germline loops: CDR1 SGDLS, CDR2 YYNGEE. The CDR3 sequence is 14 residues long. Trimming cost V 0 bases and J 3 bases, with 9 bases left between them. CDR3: CASSVGVTKETQYF. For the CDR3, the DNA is TGTGCCAGCAGCGTAGGGGTCACTAAAGAGACCCAGTACTTC.

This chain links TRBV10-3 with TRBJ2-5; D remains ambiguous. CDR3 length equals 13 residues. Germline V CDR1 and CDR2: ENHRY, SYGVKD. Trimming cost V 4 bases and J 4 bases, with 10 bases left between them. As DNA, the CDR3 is TGTGCCATCAGTGCCGACGGCGGAGAGACCCAGTACTTC. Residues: CAISADGGETQYF.

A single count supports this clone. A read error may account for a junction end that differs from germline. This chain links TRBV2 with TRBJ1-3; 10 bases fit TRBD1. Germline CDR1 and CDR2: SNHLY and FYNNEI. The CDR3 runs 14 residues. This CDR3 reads CASRDRGAGNTIYF. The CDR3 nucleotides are TGTGCCAGCCGGGACAGGGGCGCTGGGAACACCATATATTTT.